The 20 T cell receptor beta chains listed next were all sequenced from one sample in a study of a mutant IDH1 vaccine in newly diagnosed glioma. Time point noted: baseline, week 1 (first vaccination visit). The treatment here: pre-vaccination baseline after standard-of-care therapy. Profiling relied on immunoSEQ multiplex PCR, and the TCRdb table lists in-frame clones only, not all of them. The table has approximately 67,000 clones, about 86% seen once. Material: peripheral blood mononuclear cells (PBMCs), obtained from a glioma patient treated with radiotherapy, temozolomide or both. These receptors were collected from a woman between 18 and 29 years old with glioma. Some clones in this sample may be carry-over from other donors' samples.

The chain links TRBV6-5 to TRBJ1-6; no definite D call. Germline V gene sequence: CDR1 MNHEY, CDR2 SVGAGI. The CDR3 is made up of 13 amino acids. Deletions cut 11 bases from V and 9 bases from J, with 17 bases between. Here the CDR3 reads CAGGSRVGSPLHF. As DNA, the CDR3 is TGTGCCGGTGGGAGCCGAGTTGGTTCACCCCTCCACTTT.

The chain employs TRBV30 and TRBJ2-7; TRBD1 matches 8 bases. Per the germline V gene, CDR1 is GTSNPN and CDR2 is SVGIG (reference sequence). V was pared by 6 bases and J by 4 bases, with 5 bases of the junction left unmatched. The CDR3 totals 12 residues. This CDR3 is CACSQGEYEQYF. CDR3 DNA: TGTGCCTGTTCACAGGGGGAGTACGAGCAGTACTTC.

This clone was picked up a small number of times. CDR3 region: CASSIRGGGDQPQHF. The CDR3, as DNA: TGTGCCAGTAGTATACGGGGTGGAGGGGATCAGCCCCAGCATTTT. J is TRBJ1-5 and V is TRBV19; D possibly corresponds to TRBD1 (5 bases). The CDR3 runs to 15 residues. The germline gives CDR1 LNHDA, CDR2 SQIVND (reference sequence). V was clipped by 2 bases and J by 5 bases, with 13 bases between them.

The rearrangement uses TRBV29-1 and TRBJ1-2; 8 bases are shared with TRBD1. J lost 4 bases, V lost 7 bases, and 5 bases had no gene match. Germline loops: CDR1 SQVTM, CDR2 ANQGSEA. The CDR3 covers 12 residues. In nucleotides, the CDR3 is TGCAGCGCCTGGGGGACAGGCTATGGCTACACCTTC. This codes for CSAWGTGYGYTF.

V is TRBV29-1 and J is TRBJ2-7; a possible D gene is TRBD2 (6 bases). V was trimmed by 4 bases and J by 4 bases, leaving 14 bases between them. This CDR3 has 13 residues. CDR1 is SQVTM and CDR2 is ANQGSEA in the germline V gene. Here the CDR3 DNA reads TGCAGCGTTGCGGGACTCGCGGGGTACGAGCAGTACTTC. Translated, it gives CSVAGLAGYEQYF.

V gene TRBV7-8 combines with J gene TRBJ2-7, with D possibly being TRBD1 or TRBD2 (5 bases each). CDR1 is SGHVS, CDR2 FQNEAQ, per germline. This CDR3 is 12 amino acids long. Deletions cut 4 bases from V and 8 bases from J, with 12 bases between. This chain's CDR3 is CASSSGTGQQYF. The CDR3 nucleotides read TGTGCCAGCAGCTCCGGGACCGGCCAGCAGTACTTC.

The rearrangement uses TRBV5-1 and TRBJ2-3; D remains unclear. The CDR3 loop spans 12 amino acids. V lost 3 bases and J lost 3, with 5 bases in between. Germline V gives CDR1 SGHRS, CDR2 YFSETQ. For the CDR3, the DNA is TGCGCCAGCAGCTGGGATACAGATACGCAGTATTTT. This sequence encodes CASSWDTDTQYF.

This clone was seen just once. The rearrangement uses TRBV2 and TRBJ2-7, with a tentative D call TRBD2 (6 bases). CDR3 length: 16 amino acids. Trimming pared 1 base from V and 7 bases from J, leaving 20 bases between. Germline loops: CDR1 SNHLY, CDR2 FYNNEI. The CDR3 reads CASSEGRVAVRSEQYF. As DNA, the CDR3 is TGTGCCAGCAGTGAAGGGCGGGTAGCGGTGAGAAGTGAGCAGTACTTC.

The chain carries TRBV9 and TRBJ2-3; D is unclear. Trimming took 2 bases from V and 5 from J, leaving 6 bases between them. Germline CDR1 SGDLS, CDR2 YYNGEE. The CDR3 is 12 residues long. CDR3 residues: CASSVSEDTQYF. The CDR3 DNA follows: TGTGCCAGCAGCGTCAGCGAAGATACGCAGTATTTT. The whole variable domain, filled in from reference TRBV9 and TRBJ2-3, reads DSGVTQTPKHLITATGQRVTLRCSPRSGDLSVYWYQQSLDQGLQFLIQYYNGEERAKGNILERFSAQQFPDLHSELNLSSLELGDSALYFCASSVSEDTQYFGPGTRLTVL.

This clone was counted a single time. The rearrangement joins TRBV6-5 to TRBJ2-7, with D possibly matching TRBD2 (5 bases). CDR3 length: 16 amino acids. V lost 3 bases to trimming and J lost 3 bases, with 18 bases between them. Germline V gene data show CDR1 as MNHEY and CDR2 as SVGAGI. DNA of the CDR3: TGTGCCAGCAGTTATTGGAGGTATCCTCCTTACTACGAGCAGTACTTC. It encodes CASSYWRYPPYYEQYF.

This chain joins TRBV13 and TRBJ2-2; TRBD2 aligns across 11 bases. This CDR3 comprises 15 residues. V was clipped by 3 bases and J by 5 bases; unmatched bases: 2. Germline V gives CDR1 PRHDT, CDR2 FYEKMQ (reference sequence). The CDR3 DNA reads as TGTGCCAGCAGCTTGGGACTAGCGGTAACCGGGGAGCTGTTTTTT. Protein: CASSLGLAVTGELFF.

This clone was found a few times. The chain combines TRBV5-1 with TRBJ2-7; no reliable D call. The germline V gene encodes CDR1 SGHRS and CDR2 YFSETQ. This CDR3 region has 13 residues. V was shortened by 2 bases and J by 3 bases, with 9 bases between the two germline ends. CDR3 DNA: TGCGCCAGCAGCTTTACGCCCCTCTACGAGCAGTACTTC. Its protein product is CASSFTPLYEQYF.

This clone is a singleton in its sample. The rearrangement joins TRBV25-1 to TRBJ2-7; possibly TRBD1 for D (5 bases). The CDR3 runs to 11 residues. Trimming cost V 4 bases and J 6 bases, with 7 bases left between them. The germline CDR1 and CDR2 sequences are MGHDK and SYGVNS. In DNA, the CDR3 is TGTGCCAGCAGTGGGGGCTCCGAGCAGTACTTC. Protein sequence: CASSGGSEQYF.

The genes are TRBV7-8 and TRBJ2-2; tentative D call: TRBD2 (6 bases). Trimming cost V 5 bases and J 1 base, with 17 bases left between them. The germline gives CDR1 SGHVS, CDR2 FQNEAQ. The CDR3 is 17 residues long. CDR3 region: CASSPGPRGRNTGELFF. Here the CDR3 DNA reads TGTGCCAGCAGCCCCGGTCCCCGGGGGAGGAACACCGGGGAGCTGTTTTTT.

The DNA of the CDR3 is TGTGCCAGCAGCGTCAGGGGGCTCCGCGAGCCCCAGCATTTT. Translating it yields CASSVRGLREPQHF. This chain uses TRBV5-5 with TRBJ1-5; 8 nucleotides line up with TRBD1. Germline V gene sequence: CDR1 SGHKS, CDR2 YYEKEE (reference sequence). V lost 4 bases and J lost 8; bases outside the gene matches: 8. The CDR3 is 14 amino acids.

The chain couples TRBV29-1 to TRBJ1-3; D is possibly TRBD1 (5 bases). CDR1 and CDR2 (germline): SQVTM, ANQGSEA. CDR3 size: 15 residues. V dropped 2 bases and J dropped 4 bases, with 15 bases sitting between them. CDR3: CSVEFLTGGGNTIYF. CDR3 coding DNA: TGCAGCGTTGAATTTTTAACAGGAGGCGGAAACACCATATATTTT.

The V and J genes are TRBV27 and TRBJ2-7; 9 nucleotides line up with TRBD2. The CDR3 contains 16 residues. Per germline, CDR1 MNHEY and CDR2 SMNVEV (reference sequence). V was clipped by 3 bases and J by 0 bases; unmatched bases: 6. CDR3 sequence: CASSLTAGGPSYEQYF. CDR3 in DNA: TGTGCCAGCAGTTTGACAGCGGGGGGCCCCTCCTACGAGCAGTACTTC.

This clone was observed once. The chain employs TRBV14 and TRBJ2-1, with TRBD2 as a possible D gene (5 bases). Trimming took off 6 bases at V and 8 bases at J, with 11 bases between the two ends. This CDR3 contains 12 residues. Germline CDR1 is SGHDN and CDR2 is FVKESK. CDR3 nucleotides: TGTGCCAGCAGTCCCCGGGGATATGAGCAGTTCTTC. This encodes CASSPRGYEQFF.

Turning to this clone: One end of the junction varies from germline; a read error may be responsible. The CDR3 DNA reads as TGCGCCAGCAGCTTGGCGGGGGCGAAGGTCTTC. It encodes CASSLAGAKVF. V gene TRBV5-1 combines with J gene TRBJ2-1; possibly TRBD1 or TRBD2 for D (6 bases each). The length of the CDR3 is 11 residues. Germline lookup yields CDR1 SGHRS and CDR2 YFSETQ.

J is TRBJ1-2 and V is TRBV14; D call uncertain. Trimming cost V 3 bases and J 2 bases, with 13 bases left between them. CDR3 length: 15 amino acids. In germline, CDR1 is SGHDN, CDR2 FVKESK. DNA for the CDR3: TGTGCCAGCAGCCACTACGGACTGAACAACTATGGCTACACCTTC. Its protein is CASSHYGLNNYGYTF.